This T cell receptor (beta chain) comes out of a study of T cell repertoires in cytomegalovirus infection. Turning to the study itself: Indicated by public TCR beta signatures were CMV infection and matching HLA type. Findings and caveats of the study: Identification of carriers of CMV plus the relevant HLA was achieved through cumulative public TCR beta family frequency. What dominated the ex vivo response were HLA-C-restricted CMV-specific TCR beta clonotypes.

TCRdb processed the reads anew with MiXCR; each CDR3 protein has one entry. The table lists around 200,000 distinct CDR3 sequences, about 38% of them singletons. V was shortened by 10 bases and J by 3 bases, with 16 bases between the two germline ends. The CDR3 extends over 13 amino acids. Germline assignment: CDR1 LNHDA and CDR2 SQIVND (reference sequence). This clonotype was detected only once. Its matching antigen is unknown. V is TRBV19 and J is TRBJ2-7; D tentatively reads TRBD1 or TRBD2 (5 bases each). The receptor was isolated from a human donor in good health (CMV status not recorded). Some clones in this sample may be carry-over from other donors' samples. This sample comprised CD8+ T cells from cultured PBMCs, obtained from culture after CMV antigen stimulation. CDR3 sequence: CATRDGGLYEQYF. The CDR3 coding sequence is TGTGCCACCCGGGACGGAGGCCTCTACGAGCAGTACTTC.